Shown below are 15 T cell receptor beta chains from a single sample sequenced in a study of T cell changes during pregnancy in multiple sclerosis. Assay: immunoSEQ multiplex PCR; the TCRdb copy retains only in-frame clones and omits some. The sample consists of tens of thousands of clones, about 94% of them appearing once. Sequenced here: peripheral blood, sampled in the third trimester of pregnancy. The receptors derive from a female donor with multiple sclerosis, enrolled in a pregnancy study.

V is TRBV20-1 and J is TRBJ2-1; D uncertain. V shed 0 bases and J shed 9 bases, with 3 bases lying between them. CDR1 and CDR2 (germline): DFQATT, SNEGSKA (reference sequence). This CDR3 contains 10 residues. CDR3 DNA sequence: TGCAGTGCTAGAGACGGTGAGCAGTTCTTC. Its translation is CSARDGEQFF.

The chain recombines TRBV6-4 with TRBJ1-1, with D perhaps matching TRBD1 (6 bases). The CDR3 length is 14 residues. V was clipped by 7 bases and J by 5 bases, with 17 bases between them. CDR1 and CDR2 (germline): MRHNA, SNTAGT. The chain's CDR3 is CASNLGGARTEAFF. CDR3 DNA sequence: TGTGCCAGCAACCTCGGGGGGGCTCGGACTGAAGCTTTCTTT.

The CDR3 DNA reads as TGTGCCAGCAGTGTGTCCTCCAATCAGCCCCAGCATTTT. Residues: CASSVSSNQPQHF. This chain joins TRBV6-1 and TRBJ1-5, with unresolved D. Per germline, CDR1 MNHNS and CDR2 SASEGT. The CDR3 is 13 residues long. V lost 4 bases, J lost 3 bases, and 7 bases lay in between.

The genes are TRBV6-4 and TRBJ1-1; the D gene is possibly TRBD1 (6 bases). Germline assignment: CDR1 MRHNA and CDR2 SNTAGT. V lost 6 bases and J lost 1, with 12 bases in between. CDR3 size: 14 residues. The chain's CDR3 is CASSLTGGNTEAFF. The DNA of the CDR3 is TGTGCCAGCAGCCTGACAGGAGGGAACACTGAAGCTTTCTTT.

The genes are TRBV5-1 and TRBJ2-5, with 8 bases fitting TRBD2. The CDR3 consists of 15 residues. Germline CDR1 reads SGHRS; CDR2 reads YFSETQ. Germline trimming cut 0 bases from V and 4 bases from J; bases unmatched to any gene: 5. CDR3 nucleotide sequence: TGCGCCAGCAGCTTGGTCGGGGGGGCTCGAGAGACCCAGTACTTC. Its protein product is CASSLVGGARETQYF.

This chain uses TRBV2 with TRBJ2-7, with 9 bases matching TRBD1. CDR3 length: 13 amino acids. Trimming took 8 bases from V and 7 from J; bases not matched to a gene: 9. CDR1 and CDR2 from the germline V gene are SNHLY and FYNNEI. CDR3 protein: CASSLDRGEEQYF. The CDR3 DNA sequence: TGTGCCAGCTCTCTGGACAGGGGCGAGGAGCAGTACTTC.

The rearrangement links TRBV2 to TRBJ2-7; 10 bases fit TRBD1. CDR3 length equals 15 residues. Germline V gene lookup returns CDR1 SNHLY and CDR2 FYNNEI. V shed 6 bases and J 6 bases; nucleotides not matched to a gene: 11. The CDR3 loop is CASRGQGSRASEQYF. The CDR3 DNA follows: TGTGCCAGCAGGGGACAGGGGTCCCGAGCGAGCGAGCAGTACTTC. Full variable domain (remainder filled in from reference TRBV2 and TRBJ2-7): EPEVTQTPSHQVTQMGQEVILRCVPISNHLYFYWYRQILGQKVEFLVSFYNNEISEKSEIFDDQFSVERPDGSNFTLKIRSTKLEDSAMYFCASRGQGSRASEQYFGPGTRLTVT.

This chain joins TRBV5-6 and TRBJ1-2; D possibly corresponds to TRBD1 (6 bases). V dropped 0 bases and J dropped 7 bases, with 13 bases sitting between them. CDR1 SGHDT and CDR2 YYEEEE come from the germline V gene. This CDR3 is built from 14 residues. The CDR3, as DNA: TGTGCCAGCAGCTTGGGTACAGGGCTAAGTGGCTACACCTTC. Its protein is CASSLGTGLSGYTF.

The chain has TRBV29-1 and TRBJ1-6, with D perhaps matching TRBD1 (5 bases). This CDR3 region has 13 residues. Germline CDR1 and CDR2: SQVTM and ANQGSEA. Trimming removed 5 bases at V and 3 bases at J, with 8 bases between. CDR3 coding DNA: TGCAGCGTTAGTAGGGGCTATAATTCACCCCTCCACTTT. This codes for CSVSRGYNSPLHF.

V gene TRBV29-1 combines with J gene TRBJ2-5, with 7 positions matching TRBD1. V lost 6 bases and J lost 5; bases outside the gene matches: 6. Germline CDR1 reads SQVTM; CDR2 reads ANQGSEA. The CDR3 sequence is 12 residues long. CDR3 region: CSVGTGEETQYF. The CDR3 bases are TGCAGCGTCGGTACAGGGGAGGAGACCCAGTACTTC. Full variable domain (rest looked up from reference TRBV29-1 and TRBJ2-5): SAVISQKPSRDICQRGTSLTIQCQVDSQVTMMFWYRQQPGQSLTLIATANQGSEATYESGFVIDKFPISRPNLTFSTLTVSNMSPEDSSIYLCSVGTGEETQYFGPGTRLLVL.

The chain employs TRBV6-5 and TRBJ2-1; 8 bases are a match to TRBD2. Germline V lookup: CDR1 MNHEY, CDR2 SVGAGI. Trimming at V came to 2 bases and at J to 7 bases, leaving 4 bases not matched to a gene. The CDR3 loop spans 14 amino acids. The CDR3 DNA reads as TGTGCCAGCAGTTACACCCCGGGGGGGAATGAGCAGTTCTTC. Translation gives CASSYTPGGNEQFF.

The CDR3 spells CASSSKLGQGGKLFF. The CDR3, as DNA: TGTGCCAGCAGCTCAAAACTTGGACAGGGGGGAAAACTGTTTTTT. The rearrangement links TRBV13 to TRBJ1-4; 10 bases map to TRBD1. In germline, CDR1 is PRHDT, CDR2 FYEKMQ (reference sequence). V was pared by 4 bases and J by 10 bases, with 9 bases of the junction left unmatched. The CDR3 length is 15 residues. The full variable domain, its missing parts supplied by reference TRBV13 and TRBJ1-4, is AAGVIQSPRHLIKEKRETATLKCYPIPRHDTVYWYQQGPGQDPQFLISFYEKMQSDKGSIPDRFSAQQFSDYHSELNMSSLELGDSALYFCASSSKLGQGGKLFFGSGTQLSVL.

The chain employs TRBV7-3 and TRBJ1-3, with D possibly TRBD1 on 6 matching bases. Deletions cut 2 bases from V and 4 bases from J, with 12 bases between. The CDR3 sequence is 15 residues long. Germline V gene data show CDR1 as SGHTA and CDR2 as FQGTGA. CDR3 residues: CASSLGGGRGNTIYF. CDR3 nucleotides: TGTGCCAGCAGCTTAGGGGGGGGCCGCGGAAACACCATATATTTT.

J is TRBJ1-1 and V is TRBV5-1, with D tentatively TRBD1 (5 bases). Germline V gene data show CDR1 as SGHRS and CDR2 as YFSETQ. This CDR3 region has 14 residues. V lost 4 bases and J 4 bases, leaving 14 bases between the germline ends. As DNA, the CDR3 is TGCGCCAGCAGCACGGGGGTAGGGACCACTGAAGCTTTCTTT. Protein product: CASSTGVGTTEAFF. Using reference TRBV5-1 and TRBJ1-1 for the parts outside the CDR3, the full variable domain is KAGVTQTPRYLIKTRGQQVTLSCSPISGHRSVSWYQQTPGQGLQFLFEYFSETQRNKGNFPGRFSGRQFSNSRSEMNVSTLELGDSALYLCASSTGVGTTEAFFGQGTRLTVV.

The sample holds one count of this clone. This chain uses TRBV12-5 with TRBJ2-5, with D hard to call. Germline values: CDR1 LGHNT, CDR2 FRNRAP. With 3 bases removed from V and 1 base from J, the gap between germline ends came to 9 bases. This CDR3 has 14 amino acids. The CDR3 sequence is CASGLHPFQETQYF. For the CDR3, the DNA is TGTGCTAGTGGTTTACACCCCTTCCAAGAGACCCAGTACTTC.